This T cell receptor (beta chain) was sequenced for a study of pediatric ulcerative colitis. Germline assignment: CDR1 SNHLY and CDR2 FYNNEI. The CDR3 loop spans 14 amino acids. The V end was cut by 6 bases, the J end by 4 bases, with 16 bases between. The method was immunoSEQ multiplex PCR; TCRdb's version includes in-frame clones alone and lacks a portion of them. There are around 61,000 clones in the sample; roughly 90% occur only once, and 3% to 4.5% lies in the top ten. Blood was drawn at the time of colonoscopy. The V and J genes are TRBV2 and TRBJ2-7, with D maybe TRBD2 (5 bases). The TCR comes from a boy aged 5-17 years with severe ulcerative colitis. Sample: blood. This chain's CDR3 is CASRGGLAAYEQYF. The DNA for the CDR3 is TGTGCCAGCAGGGGCGGGCTAGCCGCGTACGAGCAGTACTTC.